Sequencing of this T cell receptor (beta chain) was carried out in a study of cytomegalovirus exposure and HLA in healthy donors. It was with 60 Vbeta and 13 Jbeta primers that the PCR ran. TCRdb's copy holds only in-frame clones and misses some; the assay was immunoSEQ multiplex PCR. The table lists about 190,000 clones, around 79% of them singletons, with 1.6% in the top ten. The V and J ends lost 5 bases and 6 bases, in that order; junction bases with no gene match: 7. The CDR3 loop spans 14 amino acids. CDR1 and CDR2 (germline): SQVTM, ANQGSEA. The V and J genes are TRBV29-1 and TRBJ1-4, with TRBD1 matching 9 bases. Sequencing was carried out using PBMCs. The receptor was derived from a woman younger than 30 in good health and CMV-seronegative. In DNA, the CDR3 is TGCAGCGTTTACCCGGGACAGGGTGATGAAAAACTGTTTTTT. Amino acid sequence: CSVYPGQGDEKLFF. Based on the CDR3 plus reference TRBV29-1 and TRBJ1-4, the full variable domain is SAVISQKPSRDICQRGTSLTIQCQVDSQVTMMFWYRQQPGQSLTLIATANQGSEATYESGFVIDKFPISRPNLTFSTLTVSNMSPEDSSIYLCSVYPGQGDEKLFFGSGTQLSVL.